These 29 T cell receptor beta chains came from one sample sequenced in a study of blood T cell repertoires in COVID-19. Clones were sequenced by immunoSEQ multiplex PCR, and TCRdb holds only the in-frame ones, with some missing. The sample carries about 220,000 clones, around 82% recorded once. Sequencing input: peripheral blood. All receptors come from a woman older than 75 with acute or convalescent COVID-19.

The CDR3 bases are TGTGCCAGCAGCCGAGGGGGTCTGGAGGCCAAAAACATTCAGTACTTC. This translates into CASSRGGLEAKNIQYF. This chain links TRBV5-4 with TRBJ2-4, with TRBD1 as a possible D gene (6 bases). Germline CDR1 SGHNT, CDR2 YYREEE (reference sequence). V lost 4 bases, J lost 1 base, and 15 bases lay in between. The CDR3 is 16 amino acids.

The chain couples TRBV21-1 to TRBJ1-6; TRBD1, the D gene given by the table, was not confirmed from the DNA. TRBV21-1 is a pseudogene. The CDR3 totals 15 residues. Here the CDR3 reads CASSPRDREYSPLHF. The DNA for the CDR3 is TGTGCCAGCAGCCCCCGAGACAGGGAGTATTCACCCCTCCACTTT.

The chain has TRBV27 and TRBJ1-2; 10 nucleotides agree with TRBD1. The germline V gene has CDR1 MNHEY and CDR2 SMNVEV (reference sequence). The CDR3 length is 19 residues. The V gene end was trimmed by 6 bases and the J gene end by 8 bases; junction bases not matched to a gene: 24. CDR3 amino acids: CASSLRGAGTGAVGEGYTF. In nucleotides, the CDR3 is TGTGCCAGCAGCCTAAGAGGGGCCGGGACAGGGGCCGTTGGCGAGGGCTACACCTTC.

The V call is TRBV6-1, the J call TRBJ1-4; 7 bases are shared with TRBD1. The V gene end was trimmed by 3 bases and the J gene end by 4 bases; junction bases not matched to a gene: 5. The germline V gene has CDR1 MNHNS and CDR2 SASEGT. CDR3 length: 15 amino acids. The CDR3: CASSDTQGSNEKLFF. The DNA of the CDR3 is TGTGCCAGCAGTGATACACAGGGGAGTAATGAAAAACTGTTTTTT.

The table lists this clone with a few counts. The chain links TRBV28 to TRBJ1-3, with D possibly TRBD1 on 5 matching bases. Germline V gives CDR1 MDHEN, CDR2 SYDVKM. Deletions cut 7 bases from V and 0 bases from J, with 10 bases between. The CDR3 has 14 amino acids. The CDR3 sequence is CASIRGSSGNTIYF. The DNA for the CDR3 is TGTGCCAGCATCCGGGGGAGCTCTGGAAACACCATATATTTT.

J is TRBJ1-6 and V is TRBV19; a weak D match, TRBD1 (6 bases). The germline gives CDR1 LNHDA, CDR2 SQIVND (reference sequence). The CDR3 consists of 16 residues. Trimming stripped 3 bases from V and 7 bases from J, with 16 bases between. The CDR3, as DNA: TGTGCCAGTAGTATTAATGATGGGACAACCAATTCACCCCTCCACTTT. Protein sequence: CASSINDGTTNSPLHF.

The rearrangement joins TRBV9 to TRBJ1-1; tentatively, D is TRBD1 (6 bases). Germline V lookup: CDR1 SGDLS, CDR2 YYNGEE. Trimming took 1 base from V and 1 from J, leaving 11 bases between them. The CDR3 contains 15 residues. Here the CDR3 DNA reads TGTGCCAGCAGCGTAACAGGGATCCCGAACACTGAAGCTTTCTTT. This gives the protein CASSVTGIPNTEAFF.

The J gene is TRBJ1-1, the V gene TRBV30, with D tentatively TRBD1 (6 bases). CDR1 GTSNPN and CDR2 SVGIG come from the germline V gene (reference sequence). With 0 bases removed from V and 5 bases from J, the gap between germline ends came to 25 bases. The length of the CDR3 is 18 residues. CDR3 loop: CAWSVAPRGGRRWTEAFF. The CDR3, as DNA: TGTGCCTGGAGTGTCGCACCCCGGGGGGGCCGGAGGTGGACTGAAGCTTTCTTT.

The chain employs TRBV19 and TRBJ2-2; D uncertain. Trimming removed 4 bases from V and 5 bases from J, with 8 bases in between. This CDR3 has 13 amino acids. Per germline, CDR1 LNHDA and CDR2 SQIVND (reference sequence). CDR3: CASSTSGTGELFF. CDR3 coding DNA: TGTGCCAGTAGTACCTCGGGTACCGGGGAGCTGTTTTTT.

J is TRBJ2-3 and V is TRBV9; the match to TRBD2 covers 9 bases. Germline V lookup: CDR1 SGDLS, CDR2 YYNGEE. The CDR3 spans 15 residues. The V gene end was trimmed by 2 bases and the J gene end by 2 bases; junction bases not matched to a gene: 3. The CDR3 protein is CASSVASGDTDTQYF. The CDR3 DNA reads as TGTGCCAGCAGCGTGGCTAGCGGGGACACAGATACGCAGTATTTT.

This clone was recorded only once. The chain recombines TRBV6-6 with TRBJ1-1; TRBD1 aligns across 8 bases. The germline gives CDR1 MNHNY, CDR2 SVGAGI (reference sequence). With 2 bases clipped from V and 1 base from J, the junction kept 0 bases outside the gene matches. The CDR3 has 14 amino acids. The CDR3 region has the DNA TGTGCCAGCAGTTACGACAGGGGGAACACTGAAGCTTTCTTT. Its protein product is CASSYDRGNTEAFF.

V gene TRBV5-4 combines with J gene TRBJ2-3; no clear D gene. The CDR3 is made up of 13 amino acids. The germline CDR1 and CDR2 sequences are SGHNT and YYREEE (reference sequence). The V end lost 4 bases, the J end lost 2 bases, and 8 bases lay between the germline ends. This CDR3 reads CASSLISTDTQYF. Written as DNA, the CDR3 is TGTGCCAGCAGCCTAATCTCCACAGATACGCAGTATTTT.

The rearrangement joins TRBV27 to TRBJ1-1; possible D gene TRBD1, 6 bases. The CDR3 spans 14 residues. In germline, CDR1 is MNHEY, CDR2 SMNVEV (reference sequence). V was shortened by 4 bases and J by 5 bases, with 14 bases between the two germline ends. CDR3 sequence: CASSSAPRGTEAFF. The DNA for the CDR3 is TGTGCCAGCAGTTCCGCTCCAAGGGGGACTGAAGCTTTCTTT.

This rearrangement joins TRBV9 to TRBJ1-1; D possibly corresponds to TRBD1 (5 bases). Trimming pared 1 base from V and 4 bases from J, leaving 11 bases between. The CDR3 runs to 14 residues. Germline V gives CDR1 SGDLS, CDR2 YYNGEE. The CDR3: CASSVQGGITEAFF. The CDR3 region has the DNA TGTGCCAGCAGCGTACAGGGAGGGATCACTGAAGCTTTCTTT.

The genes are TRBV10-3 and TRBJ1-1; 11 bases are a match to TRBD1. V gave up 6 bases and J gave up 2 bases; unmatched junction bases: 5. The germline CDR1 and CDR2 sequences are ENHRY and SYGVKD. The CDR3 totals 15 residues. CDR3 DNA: TGTGCCATCAGCGGGGGACAGGGGGGTAACACTGAAGCTTTCTTT. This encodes CAISGGQGGNTEAFF.

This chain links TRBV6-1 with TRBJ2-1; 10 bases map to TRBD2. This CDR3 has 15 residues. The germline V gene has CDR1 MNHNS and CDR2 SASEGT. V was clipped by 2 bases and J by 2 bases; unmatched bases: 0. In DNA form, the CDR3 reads TGTGCCAGCAGTGAACTAGCGGGGGCCTACAATGAGCAGTTCTTC. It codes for CASSELAGAYNEQFF.

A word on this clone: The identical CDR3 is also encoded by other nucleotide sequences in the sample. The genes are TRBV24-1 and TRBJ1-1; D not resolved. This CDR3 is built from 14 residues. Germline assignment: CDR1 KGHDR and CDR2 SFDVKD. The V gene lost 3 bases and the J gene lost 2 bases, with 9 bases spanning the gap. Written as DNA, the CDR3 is TGTGCCACCAGTGATCCGACTCGAAACACTGAAGCTTTCTTT. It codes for CATSDPTRNTEAFF.

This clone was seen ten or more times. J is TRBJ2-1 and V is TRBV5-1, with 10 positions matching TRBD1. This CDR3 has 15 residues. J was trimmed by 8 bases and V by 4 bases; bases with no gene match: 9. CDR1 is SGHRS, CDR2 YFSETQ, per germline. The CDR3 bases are TGCGCCAGCAGCCAGGGACAGGGGATTTTCGATGAGCAGTTCTTC. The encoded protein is CASSQGQGIFDEQFF. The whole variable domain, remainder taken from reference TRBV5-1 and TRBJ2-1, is KAGVTQTPRYLIKTRGQQVTLSCSPISGHRSVSWYQQTPGQGLQFLFEYFSETQRNKGNFPGRFSGRQFSNSRSEMNVSTLELGDSALYLCASSQGQGIFDEQFFGPGTRLTVL.

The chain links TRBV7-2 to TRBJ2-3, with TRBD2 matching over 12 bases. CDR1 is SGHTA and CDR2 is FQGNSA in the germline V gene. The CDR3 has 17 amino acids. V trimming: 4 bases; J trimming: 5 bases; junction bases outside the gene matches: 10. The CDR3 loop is CASSSEGSSGRVDTQYF. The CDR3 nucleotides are TGTGCCAGCAGCTCCGAGGGGTCTAGCGGGAGGGTAGATACGCAGTATTTT.

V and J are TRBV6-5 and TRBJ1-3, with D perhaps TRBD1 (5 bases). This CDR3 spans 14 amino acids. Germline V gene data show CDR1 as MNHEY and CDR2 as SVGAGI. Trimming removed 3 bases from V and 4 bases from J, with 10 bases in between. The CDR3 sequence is CASSYGAGGNTIYF. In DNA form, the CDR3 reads TGTGCCAGCAGTTATGGGGCAGGCGGAAACACCATATATTTT.

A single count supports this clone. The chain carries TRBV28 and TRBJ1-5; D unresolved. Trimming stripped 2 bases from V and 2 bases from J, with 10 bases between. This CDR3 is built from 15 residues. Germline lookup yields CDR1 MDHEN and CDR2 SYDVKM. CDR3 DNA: TGTGCCAGCAGTTTAGATGGGCTCCGCAATCAGCCCCAGCATTTT. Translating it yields CASSLDGLRNQPQHF.

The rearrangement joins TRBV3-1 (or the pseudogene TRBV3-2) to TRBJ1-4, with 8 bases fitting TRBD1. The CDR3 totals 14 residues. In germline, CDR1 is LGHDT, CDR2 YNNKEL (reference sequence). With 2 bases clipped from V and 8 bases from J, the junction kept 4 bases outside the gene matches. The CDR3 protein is CASSQQTGAEKLFF. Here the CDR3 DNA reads TGTGCCAGCAGCCAACAGACAGGGGCGGAAAAACTGTTTTTT.

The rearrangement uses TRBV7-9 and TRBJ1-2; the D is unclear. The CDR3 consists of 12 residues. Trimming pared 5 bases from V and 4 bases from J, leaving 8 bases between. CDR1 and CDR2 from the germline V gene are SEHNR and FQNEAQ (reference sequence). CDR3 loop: CASSPAGYGYTF. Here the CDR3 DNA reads TGTGCCAGCAGCCCGGCGGGCTATGGCTACACCTTC.

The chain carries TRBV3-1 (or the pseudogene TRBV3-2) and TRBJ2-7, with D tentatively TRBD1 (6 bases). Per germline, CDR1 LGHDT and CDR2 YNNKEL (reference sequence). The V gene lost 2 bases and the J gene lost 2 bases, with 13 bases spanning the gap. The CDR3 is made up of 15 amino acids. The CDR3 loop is CASSQQQGVTYEQYF. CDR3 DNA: TGTGCCAGCAGCCAACAACAGGGAGTTACCTACGAGCAGTACTTC.

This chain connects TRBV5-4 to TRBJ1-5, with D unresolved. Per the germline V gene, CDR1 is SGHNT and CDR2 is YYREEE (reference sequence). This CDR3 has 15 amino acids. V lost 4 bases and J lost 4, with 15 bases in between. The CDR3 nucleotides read TGTGCCAGCAGCGTCGACGGCGGGAGAAATCAGCCCCAGCATTTT. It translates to CASSVDGGRNQPQHF.

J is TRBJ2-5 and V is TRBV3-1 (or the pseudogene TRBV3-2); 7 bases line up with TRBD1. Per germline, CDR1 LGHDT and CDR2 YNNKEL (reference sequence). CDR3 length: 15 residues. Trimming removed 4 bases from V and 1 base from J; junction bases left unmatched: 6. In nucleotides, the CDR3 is TGTGCCAGCAGCCCTAAGGGACAGCCCCAAGAGACCCAGTACTTC. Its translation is CASSPKGQPQETQYF.

The chain's CDR3 is CAISEAQHNSPLHF. The CDR3, as DNA: TGTGCCATCAGTGAGGCACAGCATAATTCACCCCTCCACTTT. The chain carries TRBV10-3 and TRBJ1-6; no reliable D call. The V gene's germline CDR1 is ENHRY and CDR2 SYGVKD. Deletions cut 2 bases from V and 5 bases from J, with 7 bases between. The CDR3 covers 14 residues.

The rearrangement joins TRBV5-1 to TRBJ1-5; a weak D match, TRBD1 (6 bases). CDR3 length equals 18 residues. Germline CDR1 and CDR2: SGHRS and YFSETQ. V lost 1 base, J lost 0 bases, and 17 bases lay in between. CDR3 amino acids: CASSLIARGFSSNQPQHF. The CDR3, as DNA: TGCGCCAGCAGCTTGATCGCCAGGGGATTTTCTAGCAATCAGCCCCAGCATTTT. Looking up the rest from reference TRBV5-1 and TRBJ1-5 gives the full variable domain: KAGVTQTPRYLIKTRGQQVTLSCSPISGHRSVSWYQQTPGQGLQFLFEYFSETQRNKGNFPGRFSGRQFSNSRSEMNVSTLELGDSALYLCASSLIARGFSSNQPQHFGDGTRLSIL.

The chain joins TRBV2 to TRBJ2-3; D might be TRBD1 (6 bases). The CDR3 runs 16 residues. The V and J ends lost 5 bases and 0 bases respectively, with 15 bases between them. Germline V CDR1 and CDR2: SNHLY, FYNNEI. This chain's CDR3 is CASSRETGFSTDTQYF. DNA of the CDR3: TGTGCCAGCAGTCGAGAGACAGGTTTTAGCACAGATACGCAGTATTTT. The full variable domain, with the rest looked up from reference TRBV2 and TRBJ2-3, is EPEVTQTPSHQVTQMGQEVILRCVPISNHLYFYWYRQILGQKVEFLVSFYNNEISEKSEIFDDQFSVERPDGSNFTLKIRSTKLEDSAMYFCASSRETGFSTDTQYFGPGTRLTVL.